Reported below is one T cell receptor (beta chain). The antigen is unknown. Trimming left V 2 bases short and J 7 bases short, with 11 bases between. Per germline, CDR1 SQVTM and CDR2 ANQGSEA. The CDR3 spans 12 residues. RNA extraction and reverse transcription yielded cDNA as sequencing template. Data came from immunoSEQ multiplex PCR; TCRdb stores just in-frame clones and leaves some out. The sample carries tens of thousands of clones, approximately 60% recorded once. The data are from a study of CD8+ T cells in alopecia areata. In 4 or 5 patients, CD4+ T cells were split by CD25+CD127- sorting. Specimens obtained from alopecia areata patients comprised lesional scalp punch biopsies and peripheral blood. The study's findings and limits: Lesional scalp displayed greater clonality than normal scalp, most notably in alopecia totalis/universalis. Alphabeta T cells residing in normal skin are also sequenced in scalp samples. Patients shared TCRs less clearly than mice did, possibly for HLA-related reasons.

The clonotype was recovered from a human donor with alopecia areata. Sequencing was done on a sample of CD4+ Tregs sorted from blood. The V call is TRBV29-1, the J call TRBJ2-5; tentatively, D is TRBD2 (5 bases). The DNA of the CDR3 is TGCAGCGTTGAACCATCACGGGGGACCCAGTACTTC. Residues: CSVEPSRGTQYF. Full variable domain (missing parts from reference TRBV29-1 and TRBJ2-5): SAVISQKPSRDICQRGTSLTIQCQVDSQVTMMFWYRQQPGQSLTLIATANQGSEATYESGFVIDKFPISRPNLTFSTLTVSNMSPEDSSIYLCSVEPSRGTQYFGPGTRLLVL.